This T cell receptor (beta chain) came from a study of shared clonotypes between healthy human individuals. Adult donors, all healthy and HIV-negative, had no recent acute infections or vaccinations. TCRdb's table, derived via immunoSEQ multiplex PCR, lists solely in-frame clones and lacks some. The sample contains about 2 million clones, roughly 95% of which appear only once. There are 15 residues in the CDR3. From germline, CDR1 is SGHRS and CDR2 YFSETQ. The V end lost 4 bases, the J end lost 0 bases, and 11 bases lay between the germline ends. V gene TRBV5-1 combines with J gene TRBJ2-1; the D is unclear. The source of this sequence is a man aged 18 to 30 in good health. Sequenced: naive CD4+ T cells sorted from blood. Subset given: CD45RA+ positively selected. CDR3 in DNA: TGCGCCAGCAGCCCAAGGGTTAGCTCCTACAATGAGCAGTTCTTC. This translates into CASSPRVSSYNEQFF.